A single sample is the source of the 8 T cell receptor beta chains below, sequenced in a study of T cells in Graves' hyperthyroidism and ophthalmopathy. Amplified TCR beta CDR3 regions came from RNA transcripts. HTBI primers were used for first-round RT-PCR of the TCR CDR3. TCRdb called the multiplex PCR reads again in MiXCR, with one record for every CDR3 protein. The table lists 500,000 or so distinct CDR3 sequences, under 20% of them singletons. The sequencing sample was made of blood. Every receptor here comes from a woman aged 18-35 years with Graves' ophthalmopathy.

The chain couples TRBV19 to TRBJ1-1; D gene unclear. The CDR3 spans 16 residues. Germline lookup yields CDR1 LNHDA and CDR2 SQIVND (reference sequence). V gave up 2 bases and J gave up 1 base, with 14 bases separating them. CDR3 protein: CASSITVFVQNTEAFF. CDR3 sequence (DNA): TGTGCCAGTAGTATAACGGTTTTCGTACAGAACACTGAAGCTTTCTTT.

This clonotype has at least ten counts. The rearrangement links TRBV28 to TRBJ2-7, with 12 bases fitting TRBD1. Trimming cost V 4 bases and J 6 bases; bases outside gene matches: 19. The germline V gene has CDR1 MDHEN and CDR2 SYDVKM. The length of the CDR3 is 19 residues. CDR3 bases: TGTGCCAGCAGTTCATCCGGGACAGGGGGCGTTTTCGTCGCCATCGAGCAGTACTTC. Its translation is CASSSSGTGGVFVAIEQYF.

CDR3 sequence reads: CSARVWGQGNYGYTF. CDR3 DNA sequence: TGCAGTGCTAGGGTTTGGGGACAGGGCAACTATGGCTACACCTTC. This rearrangement joins TRBV20-1 to TRBJ1-2; 9 bases are a match to TRBD1. The CDR3 runs to 15 residues. Germline CDR1 reads DFQATT; CDR2 reads SNEGSKA (reference sequence). V was clipped by 3 bases and J by 2 bases; unmatched bases: 7.

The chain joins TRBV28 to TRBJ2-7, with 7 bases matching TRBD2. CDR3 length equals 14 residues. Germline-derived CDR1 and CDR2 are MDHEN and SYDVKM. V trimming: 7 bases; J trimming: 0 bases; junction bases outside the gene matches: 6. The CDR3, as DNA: TGTGCCAGCACCTTTACGGGGGGCTCCTACGAGCAGTACTTC. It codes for CASTFTGGSYEQYF.

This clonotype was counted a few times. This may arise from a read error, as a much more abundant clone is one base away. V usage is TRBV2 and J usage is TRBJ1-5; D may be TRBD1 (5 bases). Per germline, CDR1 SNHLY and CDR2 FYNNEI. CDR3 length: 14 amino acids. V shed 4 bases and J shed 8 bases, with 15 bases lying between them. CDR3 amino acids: CASSGAGTTKPQHF. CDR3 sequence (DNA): TGTGCCAGCAGTGGGGCAGGGACTACCAAGCCCCAGCATTTT.

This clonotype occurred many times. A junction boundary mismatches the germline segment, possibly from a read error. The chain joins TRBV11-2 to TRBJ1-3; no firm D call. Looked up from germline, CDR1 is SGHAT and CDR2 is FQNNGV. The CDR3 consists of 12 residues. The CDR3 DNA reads TGTGCCAGCAGCTACTCTGAAAACACCATATATTTT. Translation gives CASSYSENTIYF.

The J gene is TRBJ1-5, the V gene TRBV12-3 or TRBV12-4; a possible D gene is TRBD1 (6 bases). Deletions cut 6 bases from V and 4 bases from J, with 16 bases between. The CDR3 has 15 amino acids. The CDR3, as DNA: TGTGCCAGCAGCCCCGGGCCCAGGGGAAATCAGCCCCAGCATTTT. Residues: CASSPGPRGNQPQHF.

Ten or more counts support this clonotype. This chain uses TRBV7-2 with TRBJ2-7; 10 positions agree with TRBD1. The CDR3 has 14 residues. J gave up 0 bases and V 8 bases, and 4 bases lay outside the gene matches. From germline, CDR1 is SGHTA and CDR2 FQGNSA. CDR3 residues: CASDRTGGSYEQYF. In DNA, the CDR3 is TGTGCCAGCGATAGGACAGGGGGCTCCTACGAGCAGTACTTC.